These 17 T cell receptor beta chains were sequenced from one sample in a study of blood T cell repertoires in COVID-19. Sequencing was performed with immunoSEQ multiplex PCR; in TCRdb, only in-frame clones are kept and a portion is missing. The repertoire holds 300,000 to 450,000 clones, with 87% as singletons. Sequenced material: PBMCs or T cells enriched from blood (not recorded which). These receptors all come from a man aged 25-40 years who had recovered from COVID-19.

The gene calls are TRBV18 and TRBJ1-2, with D tentatively TRBD1 (5 bases). This CDR3 comprises 14 residues. Per the germline V gene, CDR1 is KGHSH and CDR2 is LQKENI. V shed 2 bases and J shed 4 bases, with 11 bases lying between them. The CDR3 is CASSPGRASYGYTF. The DNA for the CDR3 is TGTGCCAGCTCACCAGGCAGGGCGTCCTATGGCTACACCTTC.

This sequence joins TRBV30 and TRBJ2-7, with 10 bases matching TRBD1. Germline V lookup: CDR1 GTSNPN, CDR2 SVGIG (reference sequence). Trimming cost V 4 bases and J 3 bases; bases outside gene matches: 6. The CDR3 has 14 amino acids. The DNA of the CDR3 is TGTGCCTGGACCCCTCGGGACAGGGGCTACGAGCAGTACTTC. It is translated as CAWTPRDRGYEQYF.

This rearrangement joins TRBV13 to TRBJ1-3, with D possibly being TRBD1 (6 bases). Germline V gene sequence: CDR1 PRHDT, CDR2 FYEKMQ (reference sequence). V lost 5 bases to trimming and J lost 0 bases, with 11 bases between them. This CDR3 is 15 amino acids long. Written as DNA, the CDR3 is TGTGCCAGCAGCCTCGGACAGTCCTCTGGAAACACCATATATTTT. Its translation: CASSLGQSSGNTIYF.

Comment on this clone: Germline and junction disagree at one end, which may indicate a read error. This chain links TRBV29-1 with TRBJ2-5; TRBD2 aligns across 7 bases. The CDR3 totals 11 residues. Germline CDR1 SQVTM, CDR2 ANQGSEA. CDR3 amino acids: CSVGGEETQYF. CDR3 nucleotide sequence: TGCAGTGTTGGGGGGGAGGAGACCCAGTACTTC. Full variable domain (missing parts from reference TRBV29-1 and TRBJ2-5): SAVISQKPSRDICQRGTSLTIQCQVDSQVTMMFWYRQQPGQSLTLIATANQGSEATYESGFVIDKFPISRPNLTFSTLTVSNMSPEDSSIYLCSVGGEETQYFGPGTRLLVL.

This chain uses TRBV5-4 with TRBJ2-7; 9 nucleotides agree with TRBD1. Germline assignment: CDR1 SGHNT and CDR2 YYREEE (reference sequence). This CDR3 has 15 amino acids. J gave up 5 bases and V 3 bases, and 9 bases lay outside the gene matches. Here the CDR3 DNA reads TGTGCCAGCAGCTCCCGGGACAGGGTTTCCGACGAGCAGTACTTC. Its translation is CASSSRDRVSDEQYF. The full variable domain, with the rest looked up from reference TRBV5-4 and TRBJ2-7, is ETGVTQSPTHLIKTRGQQVTLRCSSQSGHNTVSWYQQALGQGPQFIFQYYREEENGRGNFPPRFSGLQFPNYSSELNVNALELDDSALYLCASSSRDRVSDEQYFGPGTRLTVT.

In this sample, this clone turned up a few times. The V and J genes are TRBV29-1 and TRBJ1-1; TRBD1 might be the D (6 bases). The germline V gene has CDR1 SQVTM and CDR2 ANQGSEA. There are 14 residues in the CDR3. V lost 7 bases and J lost 0, with 15 bases in between. The CDR3 region is CSAPGAAMNTEAFF. CDR3 nucleotide sequence: TGCAGCGCCCCAGGGGCTGCCATGAACACTGAAGCTTTCTTT.

This clone was counted a few times. The chain joins TRBV19 to TRBJ2-1; 8 bases agree with TRBD2. CDR1 is LNHDA, CDR2 SQIVND, per germline (reference sequence). Unmatched junction bases numbered 8, after V lost 3 bases and J lost 4 bases. CDR3 size: 16 residues. CDR3 sequence: CASSIMWRGVYNEQFF. CDR3 nucleotides: TGTGCCAGTAGTATTATGTGGCGGGGGGTTTACAATGAGCAGTTCTTC.

This chain joins TRBV11-2 and TRBJ1-1, with a tentative D call TRBD1 (5 bases). Germline lookup yields CDR1 SGHAT and CDR2 FQNNGV. The CDR3 loop spans 15 amino acids. The V gene lost 1 base and the J gene lost 0 bases, with 9 bases spanning the gap. CDR3: CASSLAGALNTEAFF. CDR3 bases: TGTGCCAGCAGCTTAGCTGGGGCGTTGAACACTGAAGCTTTCTTT.

In this sample, this clone turned up a few times. V usage is TRBV7-9 and J usage is TRBJ1-1, with D perhaps matching TRBD1 (5 bases). V was pared by 5 bases and J by 8 bases, with 18 bases between. Per the germline V gene, CDR1 is SEHNR and CDR2 is FQNEAQ (reference sequence). There are 14 residues in the CDR3. The CDR3 spells CASSPSQGNREAFF. DNA for the CDR3: TGTGCCAGCAGCCCCTCCCAGGGAAATAGGGAAGCTTTCTTT.

The chain carries TRBV10-3 and TRBJ2-1; 14 nucleotides agree with TRBD2. V shed 4 bases, J shed 7 bases, and the junction held 0 bases outside the gene matches. Per germline, CDR1 ENHRY and CDR2 SYGVKD. This CDR3 contains 14 residues. This CDR3 reads CAISGTSGGNEQFF. In nucleotides, the CDR3 is TGTGCCATCAGTGGGACTAGCGGGGGGAATGAGCAGTTCTTC.

This clone was recorded a few times. Distinct nucleotide sequences in the sample also encode this CDR3. The rearrangement links TRBV5-1 to TRBJ2-3, with 8 bases identical to TRBD1. Germline V CDR1 and CDR2: SGHRS, YFSETQ. V was pared by 3 bases and J by 1 base, with 1 base of the junction left unmatched. The CDR3 sequence is 14 residues long. The chain's CDR3 is CASSSGQGTDTQYF. CDR3 in DNA: TGCGCCAGCAGCTCGGGACAGGGCACAGATACGCAGTATTTT.

V is TRBV20-1 and J is TRBJ2-1; 9 nucleotides match TRBD2. In germline, CDR1 is DFQATT, CDR2 SNEGSKA (reference sequence). CDR3 length: 14 residues. V gave up 3 bases and J gave up 10 bases; unmatched junction bases: 10. The CDR3 region has the DNA TGCAGTGCTAGTCCCCCGGGACTAGCTTACGAGCAGTTCTTC. The encoded protein is CSASPPGLAYEQFF.

This clone appeared a few times. The chain recombines TRBV18 with TRBJ1-5; D not certain. Looked up from germline, CDR1 is KGHSH and CDR2 is LQKENI. The CDR3 is 13 amino acids. Trimming shortened V by 2 bases and J by 2 bases, and 4 bases separated the two germline ends. The CDR3 reads CASSPEGNQPQHF. CDR3 nucleotides: TGTGCCAGCTCACCAGAGGGCAATCAGCCCCAGCATTTT.

V usage is TRBV15 and J usage is TRBJ2-6; maybe TRBD2 (5 bases). V shed 5 bases and J shed 2 bases, with 7 bases lying between them. The germline V gene has CDR1 LNHNV and CDR2 YYDKDF (reference sequence). This CDR3 is 14 amino acids long. The CDR3 nucleotides read TGTGCCACCAGCCCCGGGACTGGGGCCAACGTCCTGACTTTC. It translates to CATSPGTGANVLTF. Full variable domain (missing parts from reference TRBV15 and TRBJ2-6): DAMVIQNPRYQVTQFGKPVTLSCSQTLNHNVMYWYQQKSSQAPKLLFHYYDKDFNNEADTPDNFQSRRPNTSFCFLDIRSPGLGDTAMYLCATSPGTGANVLTFGAGSRLTVL.

The V call is TRBV18, the J call TRBJ2-7, with D hard to call. This CDR3 has 12 residues. Between the trimmed V and J ends, which lost 5 bases and 0 bases, there was a span of 5 bases. Germline-derived CDR1 and CDR2 are KGHSH and LQKENI. This CDR3 is CASSSSSYEQYF. The CDR3 DNA reads TGTGCCAGCTCATCCAGCTCCTACGAGCAGTACTTC.

This chain connects TRBV7-9 to TRBJ1-2, with TRBD1 as a possible D gene (5 bases). Trimming took off 4 bases at V and 4 bases at J, with 16 bases between the two ends. Germline V gene lookup returns CDR1 SEHNR and CDR2 FQNEAQ (reference sequence). CDR3 size: 15 residues. CDR3 nucleotide sequence: TGTGCCAGCAGCTCGCCGGAGGGACGGGTCTATGGCTACACCTTC. The encoded protein is CASSSPEGRVYGYTF.

The chain is built from TRBV5-1 and TRBJ2-1; possibly TRBD2 for D (6 bases). The CDR3 runs to 12 residues. Trimming pared 4 bases from V and 8 bases from J, leaving 10 bases between. Germline V CDR1 and CDR2: SGHRS, YFSETQ. The CDR3 is CASSTGGDEQFF. The CDR3 DNA sequence: TGCGCCAGCAGCACCGGGGGAGATGAGCAGTTCTTC.